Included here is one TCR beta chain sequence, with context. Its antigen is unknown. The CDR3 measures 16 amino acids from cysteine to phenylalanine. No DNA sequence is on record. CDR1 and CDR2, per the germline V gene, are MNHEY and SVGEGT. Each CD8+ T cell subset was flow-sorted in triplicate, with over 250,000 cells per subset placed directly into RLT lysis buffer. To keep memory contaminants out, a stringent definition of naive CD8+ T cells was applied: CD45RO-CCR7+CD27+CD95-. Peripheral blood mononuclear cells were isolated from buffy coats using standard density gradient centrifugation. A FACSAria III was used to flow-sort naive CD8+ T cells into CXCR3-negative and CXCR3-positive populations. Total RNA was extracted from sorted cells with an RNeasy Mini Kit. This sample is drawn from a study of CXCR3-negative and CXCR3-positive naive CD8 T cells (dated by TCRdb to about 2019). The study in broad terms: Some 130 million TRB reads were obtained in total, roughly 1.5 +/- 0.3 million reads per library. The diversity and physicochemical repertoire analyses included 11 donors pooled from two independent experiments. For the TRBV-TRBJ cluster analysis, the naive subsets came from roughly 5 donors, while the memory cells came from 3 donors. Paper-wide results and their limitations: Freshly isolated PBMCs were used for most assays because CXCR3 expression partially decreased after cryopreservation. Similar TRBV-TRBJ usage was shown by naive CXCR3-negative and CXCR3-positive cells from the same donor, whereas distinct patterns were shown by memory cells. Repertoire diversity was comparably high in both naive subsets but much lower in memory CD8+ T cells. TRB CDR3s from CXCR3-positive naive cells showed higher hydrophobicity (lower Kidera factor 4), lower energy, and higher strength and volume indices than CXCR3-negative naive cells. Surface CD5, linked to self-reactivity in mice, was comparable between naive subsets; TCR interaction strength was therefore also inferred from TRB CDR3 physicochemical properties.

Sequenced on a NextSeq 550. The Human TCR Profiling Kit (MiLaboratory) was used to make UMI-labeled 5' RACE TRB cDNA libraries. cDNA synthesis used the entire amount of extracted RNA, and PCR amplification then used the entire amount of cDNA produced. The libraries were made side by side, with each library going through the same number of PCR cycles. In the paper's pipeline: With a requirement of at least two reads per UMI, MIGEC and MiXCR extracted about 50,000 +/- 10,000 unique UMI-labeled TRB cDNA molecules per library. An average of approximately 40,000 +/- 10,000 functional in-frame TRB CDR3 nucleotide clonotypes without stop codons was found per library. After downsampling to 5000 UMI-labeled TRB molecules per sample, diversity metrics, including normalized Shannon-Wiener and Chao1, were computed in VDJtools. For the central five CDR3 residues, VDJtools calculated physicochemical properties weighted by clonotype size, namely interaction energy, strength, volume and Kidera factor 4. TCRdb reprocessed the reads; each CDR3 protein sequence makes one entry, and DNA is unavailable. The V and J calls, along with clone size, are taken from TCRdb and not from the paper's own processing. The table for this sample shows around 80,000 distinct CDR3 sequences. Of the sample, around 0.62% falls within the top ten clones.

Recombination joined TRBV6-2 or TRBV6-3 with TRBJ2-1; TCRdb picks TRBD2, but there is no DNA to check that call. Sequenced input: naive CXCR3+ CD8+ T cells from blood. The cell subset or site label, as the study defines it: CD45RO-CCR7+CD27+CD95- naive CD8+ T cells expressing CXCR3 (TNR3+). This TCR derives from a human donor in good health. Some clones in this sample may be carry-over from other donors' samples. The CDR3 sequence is CASSYSLAGGREEQFF.